This TCR beta chain was retrieved from a study of CD4 T cells in relation to SARS-CoV-2 and coronaviruses. The V end lost 2 bases, the J end lost 8 bases, and 16 bases lay between the germline ends. The CDR3 covers 14 residues. Germline V gene lookup returns CDR1 SGHTA and CDR2 FQGNSA. This clone was seen a single time. The method was immunoSEQ multiplex PCR; TCRdb's version includes in-frame clones alone and lacks a portion of them. The sample gives 50,000 to 65,000 clones, 90% to 95% of which show up once; roughly 0.37% is in the top ten. The V gene is TRBV7-2, the J gene TRBJ2-7; D perhaps matches TRBD2 (6 bases). Sequencing was done on a sample of naive CD4+ T cells from PBMCs. Indicated subset: naive CD4+ T cells isolated by negative enrichment. This TCR derives from an adult with COVID-19. CDR3 DNA: TGTGCCAGCAGCTTACGGCCTAGCGAGCGTCAGCAGTACTTC. It specifies CASSLRPSERQQYF.